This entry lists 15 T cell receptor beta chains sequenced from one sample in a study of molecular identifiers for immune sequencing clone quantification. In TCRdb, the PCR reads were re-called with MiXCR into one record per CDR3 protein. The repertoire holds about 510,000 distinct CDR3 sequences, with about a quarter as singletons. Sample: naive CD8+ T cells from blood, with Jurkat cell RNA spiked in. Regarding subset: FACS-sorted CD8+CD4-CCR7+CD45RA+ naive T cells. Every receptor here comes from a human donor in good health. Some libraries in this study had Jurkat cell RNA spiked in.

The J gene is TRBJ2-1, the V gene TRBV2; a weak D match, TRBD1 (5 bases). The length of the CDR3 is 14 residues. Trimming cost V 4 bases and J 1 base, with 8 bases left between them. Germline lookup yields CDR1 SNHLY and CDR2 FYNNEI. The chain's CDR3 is CASSADSSYNEQFF. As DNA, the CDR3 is TGTGCCAGCAGTGCCGACAGTTCCTACAATGAGCAGTTCTTC.

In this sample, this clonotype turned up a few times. The CDR3 spells CASSLWESKNIQYF. The CDR3 nucleotides read TGTGCCAGCAGTTTATGGGAAAGCAAAAACATTCAGTACTTC. This rearrangement joins TRBV28 to TRBJ2-4; D call uncertain. The CDR3 covers 14 residues. CDR1 is MDHEN and CDR2 is SYDVKM in the germline V gene. With 0 bases removed from V and 3 bases from J, the gap between germline ends came to 6 bases.

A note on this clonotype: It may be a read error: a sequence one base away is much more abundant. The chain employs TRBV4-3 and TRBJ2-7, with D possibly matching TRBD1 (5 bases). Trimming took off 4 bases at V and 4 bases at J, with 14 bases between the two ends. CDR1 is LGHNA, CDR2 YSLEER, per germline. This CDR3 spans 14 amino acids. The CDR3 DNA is TGCGCCAGCAGCCGAGATGGAAAGGGGTACGAGCAGTACTTC. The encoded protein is CASSRDGKGYEQYF.

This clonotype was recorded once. The CDR3 nucleotides are TGCATCGCCAGTATTATGAACACTGAAGCTTTCTTT. Protein sequence: CIASIMNTEAFF. The chain recombines TRBV29-1 with TRBJ1-1, with unresolved D. This CDR3 has 12 residues. Germline lookup yields CDR1 SQVTM and CDR2 ANQGSEA.

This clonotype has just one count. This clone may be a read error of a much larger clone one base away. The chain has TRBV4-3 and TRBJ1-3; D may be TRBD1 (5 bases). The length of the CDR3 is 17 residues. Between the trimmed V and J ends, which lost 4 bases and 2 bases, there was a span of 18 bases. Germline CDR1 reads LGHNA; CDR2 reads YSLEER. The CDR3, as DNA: TGCGCCAGCAGCCCGCGGTCGGTGGGGCTCCCTGGAAACACCATATATTTT. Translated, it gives CASSPRSVGLPGNTIYF.

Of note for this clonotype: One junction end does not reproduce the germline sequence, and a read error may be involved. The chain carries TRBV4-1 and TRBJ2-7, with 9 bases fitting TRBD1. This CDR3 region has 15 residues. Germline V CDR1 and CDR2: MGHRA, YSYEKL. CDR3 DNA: TGCGCCAGCGGACTAACGGACAGGGGCTCCTTCGAGCAGTACTTC. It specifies CASGLTDRGSFEQYF.

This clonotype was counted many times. DNA for the CDR3: TGTGCCAGCAGCCACTTCCAAACAGGGCCCACTGAAGCTTTCTTT. Its protein product is CASSHFQTGPTEAFF. This chain connects TRBV14 to TRBJ1-1, with D possibly being TRBD1 (6 bases). With 3 bases removed from V and 4 bases from J, the gap between germline ends came to 15 bases. Germline assignment: CDR1 SGHDN and CDR2 FVKESK. This CDR3 is built from 15 residues.

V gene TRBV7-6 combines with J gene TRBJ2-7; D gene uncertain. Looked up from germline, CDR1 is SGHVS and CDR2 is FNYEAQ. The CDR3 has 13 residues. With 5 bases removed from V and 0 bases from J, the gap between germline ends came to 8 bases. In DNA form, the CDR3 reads TGTGCCAGCAGCACCGTGAACTCCTACGAGCAGTACTTC. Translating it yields CASSTVNSYEQYF. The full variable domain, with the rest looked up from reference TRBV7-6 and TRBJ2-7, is GAGVSQSPRYKVTKRGQDVALRCDPISGHVSLYWYRQALGQGPEFLTYFNYEAQQDKSGLPNDRFSAERPEGSISTLTIQRTEQRDSAMYRCASSTVNSYEQYFGPGTRLTVT.

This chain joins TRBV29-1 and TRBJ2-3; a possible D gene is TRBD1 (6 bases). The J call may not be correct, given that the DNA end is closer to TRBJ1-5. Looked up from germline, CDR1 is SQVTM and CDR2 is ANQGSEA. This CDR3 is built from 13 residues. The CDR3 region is CSAVGGRTDTQHF. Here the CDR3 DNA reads TGCAGCGCCGTGGGGGGGCGGACAGATACGCAGCATTTT.

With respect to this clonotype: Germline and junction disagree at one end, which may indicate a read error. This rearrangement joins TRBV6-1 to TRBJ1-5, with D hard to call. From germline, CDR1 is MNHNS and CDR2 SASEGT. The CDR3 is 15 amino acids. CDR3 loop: CARSEVARANQPQHF. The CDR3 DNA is TGTGCCCGCAGTGAAGTCGCCCGGGCAAATCAGCCCCAGCATTTT.

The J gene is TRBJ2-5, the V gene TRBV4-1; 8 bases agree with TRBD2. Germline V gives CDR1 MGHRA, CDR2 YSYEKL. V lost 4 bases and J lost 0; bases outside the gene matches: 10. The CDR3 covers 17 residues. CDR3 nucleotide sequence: TGCGCCAGCAGCCTTCGGATTAGAGCGGGGGACCAAGAGACCCAGTACTTC. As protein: CASSLRIRAGDQETQYF.

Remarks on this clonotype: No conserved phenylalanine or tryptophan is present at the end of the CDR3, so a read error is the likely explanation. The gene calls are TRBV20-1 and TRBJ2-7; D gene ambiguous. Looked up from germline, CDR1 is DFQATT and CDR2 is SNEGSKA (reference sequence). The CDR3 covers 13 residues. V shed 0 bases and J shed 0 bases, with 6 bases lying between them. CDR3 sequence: CSARDSSSYEQYL. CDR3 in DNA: TGCAGTGCTAGAGACAGTAGCTCCTACGAGCAGTACCTC.

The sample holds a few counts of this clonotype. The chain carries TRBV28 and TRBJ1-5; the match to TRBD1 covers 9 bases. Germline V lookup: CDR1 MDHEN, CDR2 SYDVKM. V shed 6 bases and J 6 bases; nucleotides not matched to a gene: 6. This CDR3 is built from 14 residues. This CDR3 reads CASSSGTGSQPQHF. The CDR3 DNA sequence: TGTGCCAGCAGCAGTGGGACAGGGAGTCAGCCCCAGCATTTT.

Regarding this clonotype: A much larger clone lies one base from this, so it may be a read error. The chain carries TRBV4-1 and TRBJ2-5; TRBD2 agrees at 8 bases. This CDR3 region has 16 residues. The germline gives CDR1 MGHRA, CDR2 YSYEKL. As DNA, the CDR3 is TGCGCCAGCAGCCAAGCCGGGGCGGTAGCGGGGCAGACCCAGTGCTTC. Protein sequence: CASSQAGAVAGQTQCF.

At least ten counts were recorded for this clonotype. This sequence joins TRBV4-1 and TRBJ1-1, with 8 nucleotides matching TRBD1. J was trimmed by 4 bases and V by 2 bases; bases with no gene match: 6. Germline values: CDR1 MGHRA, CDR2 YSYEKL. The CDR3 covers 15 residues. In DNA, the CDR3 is TGCGCCAGCAGCCAAATGACAGGGGTTGCCACTGAAGCTTTCTTT. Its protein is CASSQMTGVATEAFF.